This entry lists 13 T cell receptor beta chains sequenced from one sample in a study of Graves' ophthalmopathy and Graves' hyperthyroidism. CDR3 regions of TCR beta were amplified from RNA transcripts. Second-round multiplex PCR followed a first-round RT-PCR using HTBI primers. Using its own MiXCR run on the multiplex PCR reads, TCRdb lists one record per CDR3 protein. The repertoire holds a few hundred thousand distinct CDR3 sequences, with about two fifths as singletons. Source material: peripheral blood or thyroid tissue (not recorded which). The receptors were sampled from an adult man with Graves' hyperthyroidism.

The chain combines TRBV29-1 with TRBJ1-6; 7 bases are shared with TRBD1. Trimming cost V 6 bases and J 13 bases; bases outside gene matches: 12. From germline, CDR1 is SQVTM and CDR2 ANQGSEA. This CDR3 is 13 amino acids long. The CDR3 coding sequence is TGCAGCGTGAAAGAGGGGGCTCGGCAGCCCCTCCACTTT. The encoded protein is CSVKEGARQPLHF. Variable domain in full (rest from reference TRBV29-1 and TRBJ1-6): SAVISQKPSRDICQRGTSLTIQCQVDSQVTMMFWYRQQPGQSLTLIATANQGSEATYESGFVIDKFPISRPNLTFSTLTVSNMSPEDSSIYLCSVKEGARQPLHFGNGTRLTVT.

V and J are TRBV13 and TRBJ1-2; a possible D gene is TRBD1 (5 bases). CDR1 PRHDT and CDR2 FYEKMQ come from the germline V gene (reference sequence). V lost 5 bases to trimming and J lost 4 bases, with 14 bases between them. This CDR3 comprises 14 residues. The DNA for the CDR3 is TGTGCCAGCAGCATCAGAGCGGGGGGCTATGGCTACACCTTC. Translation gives CASSIRAGGYGYTF.

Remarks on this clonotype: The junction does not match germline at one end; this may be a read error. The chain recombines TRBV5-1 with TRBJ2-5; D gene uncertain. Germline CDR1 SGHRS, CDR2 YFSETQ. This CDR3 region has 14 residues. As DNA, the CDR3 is TGTGCCAGCAGCTCCCCAAATGGTGTAGAGACCCAGTACTTC. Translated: CASSSPNGVETQYF.

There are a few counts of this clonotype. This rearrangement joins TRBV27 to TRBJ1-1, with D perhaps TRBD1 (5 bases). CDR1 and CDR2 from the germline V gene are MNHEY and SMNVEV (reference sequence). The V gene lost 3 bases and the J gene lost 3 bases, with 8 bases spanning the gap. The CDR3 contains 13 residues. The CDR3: CASSLIGDTEAFF. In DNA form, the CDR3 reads TGTGCCAGCAGTTTGATAGGGGACACTGAAGCTTTCTTT.

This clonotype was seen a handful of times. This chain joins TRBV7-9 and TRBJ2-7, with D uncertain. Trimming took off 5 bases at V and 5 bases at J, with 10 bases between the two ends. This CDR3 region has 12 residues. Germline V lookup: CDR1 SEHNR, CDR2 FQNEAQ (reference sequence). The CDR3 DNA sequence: TGTGCCAGCAGCCGTGGCCTGGACGAGCAGTACTTC. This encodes CASSRGLDEQYF.

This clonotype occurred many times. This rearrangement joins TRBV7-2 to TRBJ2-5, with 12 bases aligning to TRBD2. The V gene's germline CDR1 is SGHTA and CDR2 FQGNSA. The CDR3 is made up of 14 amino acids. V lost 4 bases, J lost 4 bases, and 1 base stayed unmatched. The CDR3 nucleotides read TGTGCCAGCAGCTCGGGACTAGCGGGAGAGACCCAGTACTTC. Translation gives CASSSGLAGETQYF.

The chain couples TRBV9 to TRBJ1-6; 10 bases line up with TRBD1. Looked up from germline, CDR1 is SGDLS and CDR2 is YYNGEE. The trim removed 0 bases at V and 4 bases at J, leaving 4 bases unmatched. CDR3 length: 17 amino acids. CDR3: CASSVDGTGAYNSPLHF. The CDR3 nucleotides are TGTGCCAGCAGCGTAGACGGGACAGGGGCTTATAATTCACCCCTCCACTTT.

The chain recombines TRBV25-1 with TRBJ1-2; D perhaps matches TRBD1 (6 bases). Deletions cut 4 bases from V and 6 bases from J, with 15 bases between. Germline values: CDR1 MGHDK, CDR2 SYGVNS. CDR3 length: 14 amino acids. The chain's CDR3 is CASSGDTGSDGYTF. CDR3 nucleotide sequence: TGTGCCAGCAGTGGTGACACAGGGTCTGATGGCTACACCTTC.

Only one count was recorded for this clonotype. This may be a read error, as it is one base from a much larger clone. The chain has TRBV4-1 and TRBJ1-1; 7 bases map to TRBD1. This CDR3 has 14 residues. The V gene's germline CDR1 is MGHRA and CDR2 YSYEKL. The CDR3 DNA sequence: TGCGCCAGCGGCCAAGATCAGGGGGGGACTGAAGCTTTCTTT. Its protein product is CASGQDQGGTEAFF.

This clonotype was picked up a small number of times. The CDR3 DNA sequence: TGTGCCAGCAGTTTAATCAACGGGAATTCACCCCTCCACTTT. This gives the protein CASSLINGNSPLHF. The rearrangement joins TRBV28 to TRBJ1-6; D gene ambiguous. The CDR3 runs to 14 residues. V was clipped by 2 bases and J by 7 bases, with 9 bases between them. Germline V gives CDR1 MDHEN, CDR2 SYDVKM. The full variable domain, its missing parts supplied by reference TRBV28 and TRBJ1-6, is DVKVTQSSRYLVKRTGEKVFLECVQDMDHENMFWYRQDPGLGLRLIYFSYDVKMKEKGDIPEGYSVSREKKERFSLILESASTNQTSMYLCASSLINGNSPLHFGNGTRLTVT.

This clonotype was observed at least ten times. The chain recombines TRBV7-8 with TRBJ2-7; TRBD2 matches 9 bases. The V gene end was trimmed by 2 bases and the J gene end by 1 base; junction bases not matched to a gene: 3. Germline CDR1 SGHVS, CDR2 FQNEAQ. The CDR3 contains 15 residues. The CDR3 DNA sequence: TGTGCCAGCAGCTTACGACTAGCGGTATCCTACGAGCAGTACTTC. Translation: CASSLRLAVSYEQYF.

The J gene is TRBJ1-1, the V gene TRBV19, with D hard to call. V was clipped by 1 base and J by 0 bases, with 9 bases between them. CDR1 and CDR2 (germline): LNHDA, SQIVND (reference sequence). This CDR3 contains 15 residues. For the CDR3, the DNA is TGTGCCAGTAGTATAGTCGCCGGTATGAACACTGAAGCTTTCTTT. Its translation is CASSIVAGMNTEAFF.

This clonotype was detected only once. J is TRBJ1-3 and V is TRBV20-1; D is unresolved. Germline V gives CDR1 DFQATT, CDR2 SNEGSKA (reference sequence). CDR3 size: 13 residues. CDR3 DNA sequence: TGCAGCGTAGAAACTGGGGCTGGAAACACCATATATTTT. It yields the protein CSVETGAGNTIYF.